What follows are 12 T cell receptor beta chains derived from one specimen sequenced in a study of T cell clonotyping in hematopoietic cell transplantation. TCRdb's copy holds only in-frame clones and misses some; the assay was immunoSEQ multiplex PCR. Of 5,200 or so clones detected, roughly 86% appear once; the ten largest clones hold roughly a quarter. Material: peripheral blood mononuclear cells, obtained 100 days after allogeneic stem cell transplant. The receptors here all came from a male patient aged 70 to 79 who had an allogeneic stem cell transplant from an unrelated donor, so T cells may come from the graft donor. Some clones in this sample may be carry-over from other donors' samples.

V gene TRBV6-5 combines with J gene TRBJ1-5; D possibly corresponds to TRBD1 (6 bases). The CDR3 has 14 amino acids. Trimming cost V 2 bases and J 4 bases, with 9 bases left between them. Germline CDR1 and CDR2: MNHEY and SVGAGI. Here the CDR3 reads CASSYRDTNQPQHF. As DNA, the CDR3 is TGTGCCAGCAGTTACCGGGACACTAATCAGCCCCAGCATTTT.

The chain couples TRBV7-2 to TRBJ2-1; D is perhaps TRBD2 (7 bases). Trimming stripped 3 bases from V and 4 bases from J, with 16 bases between. CDR3 size: 16 residues. Germline CDR1 SGHTA, CDR2 FQGNSA. The CDR3 DNA is TGTGCCAGCAGCTTGTCCGGAGGGGGGGGGTACAATGAGCAGTTCTTC. Translating it yields CASSLSGGGGYNEQFF.

The chain has TRBV28 and TRBJ1-5; D is ambiguous. The CDR3 has 11 residues. Per the germline V gene, CDR1 is MDHEN and CDR2 is SYDVKM. The germline V and J ends were trimmed by 3 bases and 9 bases, with 6 bases remaining between them. The CDR3 bases are TGTGCCAGCAGTTTGCCTGGGCCCCAGCATTTT. The encoded protein is CASSLPGPQHF.

The chain is built from TRBV7-2 and TRBJ2-5; the D is unclear. V was clipped by 0 bases and J by 5 bases, with 13 bases between them. This CDR3 has 15 residues. Per the germline V gene, CDR1 is SGHTA and CDR2 is FQGNSA. CDR3 protein: CASSLAAMRTETQYF. CDR3 DNA: TGTGCCAGCAGCTTAGCAGCCATGAGAACCGAGACCCAGTACTTC.

This chain uses TRBV29-1 with TRBJ2-7; TRBD1 or TRBD2 may be the D gene (6 bases each). This CDR3 contains 12 residues. V gave up 7 bases and J gave up 0 bases, with 10 bases separating them. Looked up from germline, CDR1 is SQVTM and CDR2 is ANQGSEA. CDR3 sequence: CSAGGFSYEQYF. The CDR3 DNA is TGCAGCGCCGGGGGCTTCTCCTACGAGCAGTACTTC.

This chain links TRBV2 with TRBJ1-5; the match to TRBD1 covers 8 bases. CDR1 and CDR2 (germline): SNHLY, FYNNEI. This CDR3 has 14 amino acids. J gave up 2 bases and V 5 bases, and 2 bases lay outside the gene matches. The CDR3 DNA sequence: TGTGCCAGCAGTCTGACAGGGGGCAATCAGCCCCAGCATTTT. It codes for CASSLTGGNQPQHF.

This clone was seen only a few times. This sequence joins TRBV5-1 and TRBJ2-7; D perhaps matches TRBD1 (5 bases). The CDR3 is 12 amino acids. In germline, CDR1 is SGHRS, CDR2 YFSETQ. Trimming took 2 bases from V and 6 from J, leaving 9 bases between them. The CDR3 coding sequence is TGCGCCAGCAGCTTAGGACACCGCGAGCAGTACTTC. Translation: CASSLGHREQYF.

The chain carries TRBV19 and TRBJ2-2; 8 bases map to TRBD2. This CDR3 is 18 amino acids long. The trim removed 6 bases at V and 5 bases at J, leaving 17 bases unmatched. Per germline, CDR1 LNHDA and CDR2 SQIVND (reference sequence). The CDR3 nucleotides are TGTGCCAGTAGAAGTGGTCCCGGGAGGGACGTTTTTACCGGGGAGCTGTTTTTT. It is translated as CASRSGPGRDVFTGELFF.

The chain combines TRBV7-2 with TRBJ2-1; 14 bases are shared with TRBD2. Per the germline V gene, CDR1 is SGHTA and CDR2 is FQGNSA. This CDR3 has 15 residues. With 7 bases clipped from V and 8 bases from J, the junction kept 7 bases outside the gene matches. This CDR3 reads CASTLGTSGRYEQFF. The CDR3 bases are TGTGCCAGCACGTTGGGGACTAGCGGGAGATATGAGCAGTTCTTC.

This chain uses TRBV6-1 with TRBJ2-7; D gene ambiguous. The CDR3 runs to 12 residues. Germline V gene sequence: CDR1 MNHNS, CDR2 SASEGT. V was shortened by 6 bases and J by 2 bases, with 8 bases between the two germline ends. The CDR3, as DNA: TGTGCCAGCAGCGACACCGCCTACGAGCAGTACTTC. Translated, it gives CASSDTAYEQYF.

V and J are TRBV7-2 and TRBJ2-1; possibly TRBD2 for D (7 bases). The CDR3 contains 14 residues. Germline V CDR1 and CDR2: SGHTA, FQGNSA. Trimming pared 4 bases from V and 7 bases from J, leaving 14 bases between. The CDR3 region has the DNA TGTGCCAGCAGCTATGGTGGGAGGGGGAATGAGCAGTTCTTC. It encodes CASSYGGRGNEQFF.

This clone was detected only a few times. V gene TRBV6-5 combines with J gene TRBJ2-2; D may be TRBD2 (6 bases). Between the trimmed V and J ends, which lost 6 bases and 7 bases, there was a span of 15 bases. Germline V gene data show CDR1 as MNHEY and CDR2 as SVGAGI. This CDR3 has 14 residues. The CDR3 spells CASSPMADYGELFF. As DNA, the CDR3 is TGTGCCAGCAGCCCGATGGCGGACTACGGGGAGCTGTTTTTT.